This T cell receptor (beta chain) was sequenced in a study of preoperative IRX-2 immunotherapy in early breast cancer. Treatment meaning: preoperative locoregional IRX-2 cytokine immunotherapy. Samples came from a phase Ib trial of preoperative locoregional IRX-2 cytokine immunotherapy. The CDR3 spans 13 residues. Clones were sequenced by immunoSEQ multiplex PCR, and TCRdb holds only the in-frame ones, with some missing. The sample shows 30,000 to 35,000 clones, roughly four fifths of them seen only once. In its sample, this clone was seen once. This material consisted of lymph node tissue, taken from a patient treated with IRX-2 immunotherapy. The clonotype originates from a human donor with breast cancer. V and J are TRBV1 and TRBJ2-3; no DNA check was done on the table's D call, TRBD2. TRBV1 constitutes a pseudogene. The CDR3 reads CASSHRLTDTQYF. In DNA form, the CDR3 reads TGCGCCAGCAGCCATAGACTAACAGATACGCAGTATTTT.